A selection of T cell receptor beta chains follows, all from one sample in a study of blood T cell repertoires in COVID-19. Clones were read by immunoSEQ multiplex PCR, and TCRdb kept only the in-frame ones, dropping some. The sample shows 150,000 or so clones, about 88% of them seen only once. Sequencing was carried out using peripheral blood. The receptor set was obtained from a woman aged 70-85 years with acute or convalescent COVID-19. CDR3s include the opening cysteine and the closing phenylalanine or tryptophan. A D gene is named only where the DNA matches it firmly. Clone size is not always given. Where it is, it says once, few, many or a class for expanded clones.

j_gene: TRBJ2-5; abundance: .; v_gene: TRBV7-2; d_gene: TRBD2; CDR3aa: CASSLDSGGAGKTQYF; CDR3nt: TGTGCCAGCAGCTTAGATAGCGGGGGGGCAGGAAAGACCCAGTACTTC
j_gene: TRBJ2-2; abundance: .; v_gene: TRBV7-3; d_gene: .; CDR3aa: CASSSGINGELFF; CDR3nt: TGTGCCAGCAGCTCCGGGATTAACGGGGAGCTGTTTTTT
j_gene: TRBJ2-5; abundance: .; v_gene: TRBV4-1; d_gene: TRBD2; CDR3aa: CASSQDKVASGKETQYF; CDR3nt: TGCGCCAGCAGCCAAGATAAGGTCGCTAGCGGCAAAGAGACCCAGTACTTC
j_gene: TRBJ1-3; abundance: .; v_gene: TRBV21-1; d_gene: .; CDR3aa: CATSQDRSSGSGNTIYF; CDR3nt: TGTGCCACCTCCCAGGACAGATCCTCCGGCTCTGGAAACACCATATATTTT
j_gene: TRBJ2-2; abundance: .; v_gene: TRBV7-9; d_gene: .; CDR3aa: CASSLARMGRANTGELFF; CDR3nt: TGTGCCAGCAGCTTAGCTCGGATGGGCAGGGCGAACACCGGGGAGCTGTTTTTT
j_gene: TRBJ1-2; abundance: .; v_gene: TRBV7-6; d_gene: .; CDR3aa: CASSFQGGYGYTF; CDR3nt: TGTGCCAGCAGCTTCCAAGGGGGCTATGGCTACACCTTC
j_gene: TRBJ2-3; abundance: .; v_gene: TRBV9; d_gene: TRBD1; CDR3aa: CASSVGTGPTDTQYF; CDR3nt: TGTGCCAGCAGCGTCGGGACAGGGCCGACAGATACGCAGTATTTT
j_gene: TRBJ2-1; abundance: .; v_gene: TRBV4-1; d_gene: TRBD2; CDR3aa: CASSQPSGEQFF; CDR3nt: TGCGCCAGCAGCCAACCTAGCGGCGAGCAGTTCTTC
j_gene: TRBJ1-5; abundance: .; v_gene: TRBV9; d_gene: TRBD1; CDR3aa: CASSVGSGGIQPQHF; CDR3nt: TGTGCCAGCAGCGTAGGGTCAGGGGGCATTCAGCCCCAGCATTTT
j_gene: TRBJ1-1; abundance: .; v_gene: TRBV6-4; d_gene: .; CDR3aa: CASSDSGGNTEAFF; CDR3nt: TGTGCCAGCAGTGACTCTGGGGGGAATACTGAAGCTTTCTTT
j_gene: TRBJ1-1; abundance: few; v_gene: TRBV29-1; d_gene: .; CDR3aa: CRPYGMLVREAFF; CDR3nt: TGCAGACCCTACGGGATGTTGGTGAGGGAAGCTTTCTTT
j_gene: TRBJ1-1; abundance: .; v_gene: TRBV2; d_gene: .; CDR3aa: CASRAGTHPRNTEAFF; CDR3nt: TGTGCCAGCAGAGCGGGGACTCACCCTAGGAACACTGAAGCTTTCTTT
j_gene: TRBJ1-6; abundance: .; v_gene: TRBV5-6; d_gene: TRBD1; CDR3aa: CASSSEGTGKYNSPLHF; CDR3nt: TGTGCCAGCAGCTCGGAGGGGACAGGGAAATATAATTCACCCCTCCACTTT
j_gene: TRBJ2-1; abundance: .; v_gene: TRBV28; d_gene: TRBD2; CDR3aa: CASSSPPGGGYNEQFF; CDR3nt: TGTGCCAGCAGTTCCCCACCCGGGGGGGGCTACAATGAGCAGTTCTTC
j_gene: TRBJ2-1; abundance: .; v_gene: TRBV13; d_gene: .; CDR3aa: CASSLTADSPGGYNEQFF; CDR3nt: TGTGCCAGCAGCTTAACGGCAGACAGTCCCGGGGGTTACAATGAGCAGTTCTTC
j_gene: TRBJ1-1; abundance: few; v_gene: TRBV18; d_gene: .; CDR3aa: CASSGDSEGAEAFF; CDR3nt: TGTGCCAGCTCTGGAGACAGCGAAGGTGCTGAAGCTTTCTTT
j_gene: TRBJ2-3; abundance: .; v_gene: TRBV7-3; d_gene: TRBD1; CDR3aa: CASSLTGTASTDTQYF; CDR3nt: TGTGCCAGCAGCTTGACCGGGACAGCGAGCACAGATACGCAGTATTTT
j_gene: TRBJ2-2; abundance: .; v_gene: TRBV19; d_gene: TRBD1; CDR3aa: CASSTRDRAGELFF; CDR3nt: TGTGCCAGTAGTACTCGGGACAGGGCCGGGGAGCTGTTTTTT
j_gene: TRBJ1-6; abundance: .; v_gene: TRBV27; d_gene: TRBD1; CDR3aa: CASSNRDRVGSPLHF; CDR3nt: TGTGCCAGCAGTAACCGGGACAGGGTGGGATCACCCCTCCACTTT
j_gene: TRBJ2-5; abundance: .; v_gene: TRBV4-1; d_gene: TRBD2; CDR3aa: CASSQDRLAGGETQYF; CDR3nt: TGCGCCAGCAGCCAAGATCGACTAGCGGGGGGAGAGACCCAGTACTTC
j_gene: TRBJ1-1; abundance: .; v_gene: TRBV6-5; d_gene: .; CDR3aa: CASSYRGLVKTEAFF; CDR3nt: TGTGCCAGCAGTTACCGAGGGCTGGTTAAGACTGAAGCTTTCTTT
j_gene: TRBJ1-6; abundance: .; v_gene: TRBV5-4; d_gene: .; CDR3aa: CASSFRASNSPLHF; CDR3nt: TGTGCCAGCAGCTTCAGGGCATCTAATTCACCCCTCCACTTT
j_gene: TRBJ1-2; abundance: .; v_gene: TRBV18; d_gene: .; CDR3aa: CASSRQDSSGYTF; CDR3nt: TGTGCCAGCTCACGACAGGACAGTAGCGGCTACACCTTC
j_gene: TRBJ2-1; abundance: once; v_gene: TRBV2; d_gene: .; CDR3aa: CASALADSSYNEQFF; CDR3nt: TGTGCCAGCGCCCTGGCGGATAGCTCCTACAATGAGCAGTTCTTC
j_gene: TRBJ1-1; abundance: .; v_gene: TRBV13; d_gene: TRBD1; CDR3aa: CASSLDREDTEAFF; CDR3nt: TGTGCCAGCAGCCTTGACAGGGAAGACACTGAAGCTTTCTTT
j_gene: TRBJ1-5; abundance: .; v_gene: TRBV6-1; d_gene: .; CDR3aa: CASSESQGNQPQHF; CDR3nt: TGTGCCAGCAGTGAAAGCCAGGGCAATCAGCCCCAGCATTTT